These 13 T cell receptor beta chains came from one sample sequenced in a study of T cells in tuberculosis. The assay was immunoSEQ multiplex PCR, and TCRdb's table has in-frame clones only and misses some. Of 30,000 or so clones in the sample, about 90% were seen once. Time point defined: new active TB diagnosis, blood taken before or within 7 days of starting treatment. This material consisted of PBMCs, taken at tuberculosis diagnosis. All receptors come from an adult with tuberculosis. Some clones in this sample may be carry-over from other donors' samples.

The CDR3 spells CASSLRPPSGQVSPLHF. DNA for the CDR3: TGTGCCAGCAGTTTAAGGCCGCCGAGCGGGCAGGTTTCACCCCTCCACTTT. The V call is TRBV27, the J call TRBJ1-6; no definite D call. V lost 2 bases, J lost 9 bases, and 20 bases lay in between. CDR1 MNHEY and CDR2 SMNVEV come from the germline V gene (reference sequence). CDR3 length: 17 amino acids.

The chain uses TRBV7-2 and TRBJ1-4; possible D gene TRBD1, 5 bases. Germline CDR1 reads SGHTA; CDR2 reads FQGNSA. The CDR3 is made up of 13 amino acids. The ends were cut back, 5 bases at V and 7 bases at J, with 11 bases in the middle. DNA for the CDR3: TGTGCCAGCAGCACAGACGGGGGTGAAAAACTGTTTTTT. It is translated as CASSTDGGEKLFF.

V is TRBV2 and J is TRBJ1-6; TRBD1 agrees at 9 bases. This CDR3 region has 14 residues. Germline V gives CDR1 SNHLY, CDR2 FYNNEI. J was trimmed by 10 bases and V by 7 bases; bases with no gene match: 8. The CDR3 nucleotides read TGTGCCAGCACTGTGGGACAGGGCCGCTCACCCCTCCACTTT. Residues: CASTVGQGRSPLHF.

This clone was recorded only once. The chain has TRBV7-2 and TRBJ2-3; 10 bases fit TRBD2. The V gene's germline CDR1 is SGHTA and CDR2 FQGNSA. The V segment lost 2 bases and the J segment 4 bases; nucleotides outside the gene matches: 3. There are 15 residues in the CDR3. CDR3 DNA: TGTGCCAGCAGCTTAAAAGCGGGGGGGTCAGATACGCAGTATTTT. It encodes CASSLKAGGSDTQYF.

V is TRBV7-6 and J is TRBJ2-1; 14 bases match TRBD2. The CDR3 extends over 17 amino acids. Losses at the gene ends were 5 bases for V and 4 bases for J; bases not matched to a gene: 7. Germline lookup yields CDR1 SGHVS and CDR2 FNYEAQ. This CDR3 is CASSIRTSGGIYNEQFF. The CDR3 DNA sequence: TGTGCCAGCAGCATACGGACTAGCGGGGGGATATACAATGAGCAGTTCTTC.

V and J are TRBV7-2 and TRBJ2-7; 9 positions match TRBD2. V was clipped by 3 bases and J by 3 bases; unmatched bases: 3. The length of the CDR3 is 14 residues. CDR1 and CDR2 from the germline V gene are SGHTA and FQGNSA. CDR3 residues: CASSFRRGGYEQYF. The CDR3 region has the DNA TGTGCCAGCAGCTTTCGGCGGGGGGGCTACGAGCAGTACTTC.

This chain uses TRBV14 with TRBJ2-7, with 9 nucleotides matching TRBD2. Germline V gene sequence: CDR1 SGHDN, CDR2 FVKESK. The CDR3 totals 17 residues. V gave up 5 bases and J gave up 2 bases; unmatched junction bases: 13. This CDR3 is CASSKRGLAGVPYEQYF. The CDR3 DNA is TGTGCCAGCAGCAAAAGAGGGTTAGCGGGGGTACCCTACGAGCAGTACTTC.

V usage is TRBV7-9 and J usage is TRBJ1-1; D not certain. The V gene's germline CDR1 is SEHNR and CDR2 FQNEAQ (reference sequence). Trimming shortened V by 8 bases and J by 0 bases, and 7 bases separated the two germline ends. The CDR3 is made up of 12 amino acids. CDR3 residues: CASGRMNTEAFF. The CDR3 DNA reads as TGTGCCAGCGGCAGAATGAACACTGAAGCTTTCTTT.

The chain is built from TRBV6-1 and TRBJ1-5, with 10 bases lining up with TRBD1. Germline lookup yields CDR1 MNHNS and CDR2 SASEGT. Trimming removed 4 bases from V and 4 bases from J; junction bases left unmatched: 4. This CDR3 is built from 15 residues. The CDR3 region has the DNA TGTGCCAGCAGTGGGACAGGGGGGTTTAATCAGCCCCAGCATTTT. It encodes CASSGTGGFNQPQHF.

J is TRBJ2-7 and V is TRBV6-5, with 7 bases matching TRBD1. Losses at the gene ends were 5 bases for V and 5 bases for J; bases not matched to a gene: 6. The CDR3 is made up of 13 amino acids. Germline V gives CDR1 MNHEY, CDR2 SVGAGI. The CDR3 DNA follows: TGTGCCAGCAGTGACAGGGCGAGGGACGAGCAGTACTTC. Translating it yields CASSDRARDEQYF.

The rearrangement links TRBV5-6 to TRBJ1-2; weak D call: TRBD1 (6 bases). Germline CDR1 SGHDT, CDR2 YYEEEE. This CDR3 spans 13 amino acids. Trimming pared 1 base from V and 8 bases from J, leaving 12 bases between. The CDR3 here is CASSLFAGGGYTF. CDR3 DNA: TGTGCCAGCAGCTTGTTTGCTGGGGGCGGCTACACCTTC.

This clone was counted once. The genes are TRBV6-1 and TRBJ2-2, with 7 bases matching TRBD1. J was trimmed by 4 bases and V by 2 bases; bases with no gene match: 4. Per the germline V gene, CDR1 is MNHNS and CDR2 is SASEGT. The CDR3 totals 15 residues. CDR3 nucleotide sequence: TGTGCCAGCAGTGAAAGGGACAGTTTCACCGGGGAGCTGTTTTTT. Translation: CASSERDSFTGELFF.

The V gene is TRBV29-1, the J gene TRBJ1-2, with D maybe TRBD1 (6 bases). Germline-derived CDR1 and CDR2 are SQVTM and ANQGSEA. With 1 base removed from V and 4 bases from J, the gap between germline ends came to 16 bases. The CDR3 contains 15 residues. Here the CDR3 DNA reads TGCAGCGTTGAAGCCGCGGGGGGGCCCGGCTATGGCTACACCTTC. This encodes CSVEAAGGPGYGYTF.